This paragraph reports one TCR beta chain. Antigen: not known. The junction differs from germline at one of its ends, possibly a read error. The data belong to a study of tumor and adjacent non-tumor tissue in lung cancer. Study in general: Histology: about a dozen adenocarcinoma, a couple of squamous cell carcinoma, 1 small cell lung cancer.

No cell sorting was done before RNA was extracted from the tissue. Three rounds of nested PCR, following a modified ARM-PCR protocol, produced the TCRbeta library. Via MiXCR, TCRdb re-called the multiplex PCR reads, giving one row per CDR3 protein. In the table there are about 85,000 distinct CDR3 sequences, 61% of which are singletons. Germline CDR1 reads SGHNT; CDR2 reads YYREEE (reference sequence). The CDR3 contains 15 residues. The study, taken as a whole, reports: In normal lung, the top 100 clones were significantly more dominant than in tumor. Higher tumor TCR diversity was associated with shorter survival.

This TCR derives from a man aged 65 to 85 with non-small cell lung cancer. This chain connects TRBV5-4 to TRBJ2-7; D is possibly TRBD1 (7 bases). What was sequenced was lung tumor tissue. In DNA form, the CDR3 reads TGTGCCATCAGCTTAGGGGGGACAGCTTTGTACGAACAGTACTTC. Encoded protein: CAISLGGTALYEQYF.